A selection of T cell receptor beta chains follows, all from one sample in a study of T cell repertoires in cytomegalovirus infection. Using its own MiXCR run on the reads, TCRdb lists one record per CDR3 protein. Of approximately 140,000 distinct CDR3 sequences detected, 5.5% to 8% appear once; the ten largest clones hold approximately 19%. The sequenced sample was PBMCs. These receptors all come from a human donor in good health (CMV status not recorded). Some clones in this sample may be carry-over from other donors' samples. CDR3s include the opening cysteine and the closing phenylalanine or tryptophan. D genes are given only for firm matches. Not all rows give a size; the values are once, few, many and, for expanded clones, a class.

NA	TRBV2	NA	TRBJ2-5	CASRGDRETQYF	TGTGCCAGCAGGGGAGACCGAGAGACCCAGTACTTC
many	TRBV7-2	NA	TRBJ2-1	CASSALQGGSYNEQFF	TGTGCCAGCAGCGCTCTCCAAGGCGGCTCCTACAATGAGCAGTTCTTC
many	TRBV7-2	NA	TRBJ1-1	CASKNTGNTEAFF	TGTGCCAGTAAGAACACCGGGAACACTGAAGCTTTCTTT
NA	TRBV11-1	NA	TRBJ1-6	CASSLRGNSPLHF	TGTGCCAGCAGCTTGCGGGGTAATTCACCCCTCCACTTT
once	TRBV25-1	TRBD1	TRBJ1-1	CASSDVQGVPSNTEAFF	TGTGCCAGCAGTGACGTGCAGGGGGTCCCTTCGAACACTGAAGCTTTCTTT
many	TRBV7-2	NA	TRBJ2-3	CASSLTGTSNTQYF	TGTGCCAGCAGCTTAACCGGGACCTCCAATACGCAGTATTTT
few	TRBV11-2	TRBD2	TRBJ2-3	CASSPLTSGNTQYF	TGTGCCAGCAGCCCTTTGACTAGCGGAAATACGCAGTATTTT
few	TRBV19	TRBD2	TRBJ2-1	CASSLRGGNEQFF	TGTGCCAGTAGTCTCCGGGGGGGCAATGAGCAGTTCTTC
many	TRBV11-1	NA	TRBJ1-3	CASSWTPSGGNTIYF	TGTGCCAGCAGCTGGACACCCTCCGGGGGAAACACCATATATTTT
NA	TRBV20-1	TRBD1	TRBJ1-1	CSAVSPDRGTEAFF	TGCAGTGCCGTGTCCCCGGACAGGGGCACTGAAGCTTTCTTT
many	TRBV7-9	TRBD2	TRBJ2-3	CASSLASGGPGDTQYF	TGTGCCAGCAGCCTCGCTAGCGGGGGGCCCGGGGATACGCAGTATTTT
many	TRBV7-3	NA	TRBJ1-1	CASSLKRGDTEAFF	TGTGCCAGCAGCTTAAAGAGGGGAGACACTGAAGCTTTCTTT
few	TRBV5-5	TRBD2	TRBJ2-2	CASSSWGGSTGELFF	TGTGCCAGCAGCTCCTGGGGGGGGAGCACCGGGGAGCTGTTTTTT
few	TRBV20-1	TRBD1	TRBJ1-1	CSARRTGGGNTEAFF	TGCAGTGCTAGAAGGACAGGGGGAGGGAACACTGAAGCTTTCTTT
many	TRBV28	NA	TRBJ1-5	CASSASDTSRGNQPQHF	TGTGCCAGCAGCGCTTCGGACACTTCTAGGGGCAATCAGCCCCAGCATTTT
few	TRBV7-9	NA	TRBJ1-5	CASSNGAGGDQPQHF	TGTGCCAGCAGCAACGGGGCGGGTGGGGATCAGCCCCAGCATTTT
many	TRBV7-2	NA	TRBJ1-1	CASSRGVNRLNTEAFF	TGTGCCAGCAGCCGAGGGGTAAACAGATTGAACACTGAAGCTTTCTTT
many	TRBV20-1	NA	TRBJ1-5	CSAKGQPQHF	TGCAGTGCTAAAGGGCAGCCCCAGCATTTT
many	TRBV5-6	NA	TRBJ1-2	CASSLRAGYGYTF	TGTGCCAGCAGCTTGAGGGCCGGCTATGGCTACACCTTC
many	TRBV18	NA	TRBJ2-7	CASSPRATGNYEQYF	TGTGCCAGCTCACCGCGCGCAACAGGGAACTACGAGCAGTACTTC
many	TRBV7-9	NA	TRBJ2-1	CASSQVGGRVHEQFF	TGTGCCAGCAGTCAAGTGGGGGGCCGGGTCCATGAGCAGTTCTTC
many	TRBV7-2	NA	TRBJ2-2	CASSLSPAAAGELFF	TGTGCCAGCAGCTTATCGCCCGCAGCGGCCGGGGAGCTGTTTTTT
many	TRBV7-6	NA	TRBJ2-7	CASSARTDPYEQYF	TGTGCCAGCAGCGCCCGGACAGACCCCTACGAGCAGTACTTC
many	TRBV5-1	NA	TRBJ1-5	CASSLDGGDNQPQHF	TGCGCCAGCAGCTTGGACGGGGGCGATAATCAGCCCCAGCATTTT
few	TRBV4-2	NA	TRBJ2-5	CASSQLLIYQETQYF	TGTGCCAGCAGCCAACTATTAATTTACCAAGAGACCCAGTACTTC
many	TRBV20-1	TRBD1	TRBJ2-7	CSAQATGAEQYF	TGCAGTGCCCAGGCGACAGGGGCCGAGCAGTACTTC
many	TRBV7-8	NA	TRBJ1-3	CASSLASPSGNTIYF	TGTGCCAGCAGCTTAGCGTCACCCTCTGGAAACACCATATATTTT
many	TRBV7-8	TRBD1	TRBJ1-2	CASSRYRTGGDYGYTF	TGTGCCAGCAGCCGTTACAGGACAGGGGGGGACTATGGCTACACCTTC
few	TRBV29-1	TRBD2	TRBJ2-3	CSVDQASGGSTDTQYF	TGCAGCGTTGACCAGGCTAGCGGGGGGTCCACAGATACGCAGTATTTT
many	TRBV7-2	NA	TRBJ1-1	CASSRTETEAFF	TGTGCCAGCAGCCGAACAGAGACTGAAGCTTTCTTT
many	TRBV7-2	NA	TRBJ2-1	CASSLGPGASYNEQFF	TGTGCCAGCAGCTTAGGGCCGGGGGCCTCCTACAATGAGCAGTTCTTC
many	TRBV7-2	NA	TRBJ1-1	CASSLLANTEAFF	TGTGCCAGCAGCTTATTAGCTAACACTGAAGCTTTCTTT
many	TRBV6-6	NA	TRBJ1-4	CASSYVPEKLFF	TGTGCCAGCAGTTACGTCCCAGAAAAACTGTTTTTT
NA	TRBV20-1	NA	TRBJ2-7	CSARGSRGEYEQYF	TGCAGTGCTAGAGGGAGCAGGGGAGAATACGAGCAGTACTTC
many	TRBV12-3/TRBV12-4	TRBD1	TRBJ1-1	CASSTGQMNTEAFF	TGTGCCAGCAGTACGGGACAGATGAACACTGAAGCTTTCTTT
NA	TRBV11-2	NA	TRBJ2-7	CASNRDRSSYEQYF	TGTGCCAGTAACCGGGACCGAAGCTCCTACGAGCAGTACTTC